This T cell receptor beta chain originates from a study of blood T cell repertoires in COVID-19. Looking at the study overall: Specimens from acute and convalescent COVID-19 originated in the United States, Italy and Spain. Nucleic acid was either cDNA or gDNA, and it came from T cells, B-cell-depleted T cells, or PBMCs.

Germline CDR1 is WNHNN and CDR2 is SYGVQD (reference sequence). The CDR3 is made up of 13 amino acids. V dropped 10 bases and J dropped 5; count of bases not matched to a gene: 7. Authors' data handling: Amplification of reference gene primers was used by the study to estimate nucleated cell counts. Repertoires were generated with immunoSEQ multiplex PCR, while TCRdb's copy carries only in-frame clones and drops some. D and trimming were read from the DNA, whereas the V and J calls and clone size are those reported in that table. Among approximately 350,000 clones listed, about 90% were seen once. The clonotype was recovered from a woman between 70 and 85 years old with COVID-19, enrolled during active disease. V and J are TRBV10-1 and TRBJ1-5; 8 bases line up with TRBD1. The sample consisted of peripheral blood. Here the CDR3 DNA reads TGCGCCAATAAGGGACAGGATGATCAGCCCCAGCATTTT. Translating gives CANKGQDDQPQHF.